This T cell receptor beta chain emerged from a study of blood T cell repertoires in COVID-19. Study-wide background: There were acute and convalescent COVID-19 samples, and they came from the United States, Italy and Spain. From T cells, B-cell-depleted T cells, or PBMCs came the material, which was cDNA or gDNA.

Method: immunoSEQ multiplex PCR; TCRdb's copy keeps in-frame clones and lacks some. The data contain about 230,000 clones, over 70% of them singletons. V dropped 6 bases and J dropped 8 bases, with 10 bases sitting between them. This CDR3 spans 12 amino acids. Germline CDR1 is MNHEY and CDR2 is SMNVEV (reference sequence). The sequence derives from a woman of 80 years or more with acute or convalescent COVID-19. The gene calls are TRBV27 and TRBJ1-4; no definite D call. The sequenced material came from peripheral blood. The CDR3 spells CASRPPGEKLFF. DNA for the CDR3: TGTGCCAGCAGACCTCCGGGGGAAAAACTGTTTTTT.